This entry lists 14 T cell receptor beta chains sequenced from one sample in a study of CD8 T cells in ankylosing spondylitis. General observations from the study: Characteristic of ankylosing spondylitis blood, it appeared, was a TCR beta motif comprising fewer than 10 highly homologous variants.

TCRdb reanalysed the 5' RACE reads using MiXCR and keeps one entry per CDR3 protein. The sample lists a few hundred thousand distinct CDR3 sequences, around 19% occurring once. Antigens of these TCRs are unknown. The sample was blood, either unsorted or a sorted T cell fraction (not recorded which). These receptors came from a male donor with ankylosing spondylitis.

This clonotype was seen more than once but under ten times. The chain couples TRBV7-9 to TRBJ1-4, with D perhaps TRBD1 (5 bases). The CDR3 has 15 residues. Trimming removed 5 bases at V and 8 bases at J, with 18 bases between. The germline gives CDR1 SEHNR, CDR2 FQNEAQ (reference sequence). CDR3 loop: CASSPIGPEGEKLFF. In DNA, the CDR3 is TGTGCCAGCAGCCCGATCGGCCCCGAGGGGGAAAAACTGTTTTTT.

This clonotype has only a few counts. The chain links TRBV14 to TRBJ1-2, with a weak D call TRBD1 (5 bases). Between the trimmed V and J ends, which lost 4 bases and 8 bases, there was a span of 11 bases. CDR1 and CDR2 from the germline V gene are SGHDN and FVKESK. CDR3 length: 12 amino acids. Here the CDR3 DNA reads TGTGCCAGCAGCCTCGGGGGGACGGGCTACACCTTC. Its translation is CASSLGGTGYTF.

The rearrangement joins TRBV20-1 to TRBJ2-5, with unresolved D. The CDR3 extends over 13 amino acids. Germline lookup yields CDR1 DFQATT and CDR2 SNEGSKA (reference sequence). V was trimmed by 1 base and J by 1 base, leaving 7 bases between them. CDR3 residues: CSARGPGQETQYF. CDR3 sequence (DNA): TGCAGTGCTAGAGGTCCAGGCCAAGAGACCCAGTACTTC.

CDR3 bases: TGTGCCACCAGCACGGACTATCCACCCCGCATATCCTACAATGAGCAGTTCTTC. This sequence encodes CATSTDYPPRISYNEQFF. This rearrangement joins TRBV15 to TRBJ2-1; tentative D call: TRBD2 (6 bases). This CDR3 has 18 amino acids. Looked up from germline, CDR1 is LNHNV and CDR2 is YYDKDF (reference sequence). V was shortened by 4 bases and J by 1 base, with 20 bases between the two germline ends.

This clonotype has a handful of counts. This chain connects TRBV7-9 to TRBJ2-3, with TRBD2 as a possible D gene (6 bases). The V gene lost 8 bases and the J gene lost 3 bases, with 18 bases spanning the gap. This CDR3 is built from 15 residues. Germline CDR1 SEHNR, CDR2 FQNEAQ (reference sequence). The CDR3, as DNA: TGTGCCAGCCGTTTACGGGGCGGGGAGACAGATACGCAGTATTTT. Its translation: CASRLRGGETDTQYF.

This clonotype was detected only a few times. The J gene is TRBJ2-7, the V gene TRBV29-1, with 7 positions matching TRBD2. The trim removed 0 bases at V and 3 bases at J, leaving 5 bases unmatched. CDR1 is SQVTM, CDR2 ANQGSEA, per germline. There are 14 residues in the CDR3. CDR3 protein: CSVEDGGGGYEQYF. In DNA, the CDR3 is TGCAGCGTTGAAGATGGAGGCGGGGGCTACGAGCAGTACTTC.

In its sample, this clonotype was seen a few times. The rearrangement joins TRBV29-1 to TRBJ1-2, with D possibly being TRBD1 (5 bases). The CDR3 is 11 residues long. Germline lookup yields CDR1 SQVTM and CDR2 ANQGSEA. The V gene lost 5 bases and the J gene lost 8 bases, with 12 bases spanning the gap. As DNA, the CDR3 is TGCAGCGTTATATCGGGGGGAGGCTACACCTTC. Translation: CSVISGGGYTF.

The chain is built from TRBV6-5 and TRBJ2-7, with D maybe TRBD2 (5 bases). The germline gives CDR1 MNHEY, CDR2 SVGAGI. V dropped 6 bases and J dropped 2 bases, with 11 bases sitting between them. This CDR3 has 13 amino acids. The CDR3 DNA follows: TGTGCCAGCAGCTCGGGGTCTACCTACGAGCAGTACTTC. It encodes CASSSGSTYEQYF.

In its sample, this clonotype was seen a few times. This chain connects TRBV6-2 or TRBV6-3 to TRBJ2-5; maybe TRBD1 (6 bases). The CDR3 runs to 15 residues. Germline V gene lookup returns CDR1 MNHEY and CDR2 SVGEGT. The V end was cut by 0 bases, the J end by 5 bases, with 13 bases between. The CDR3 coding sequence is TGTGCCAGCAGTTACTCGAGTGGGGGCTTGGAGACCCAGTACTTC. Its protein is CASSYSSGGLETQYF.

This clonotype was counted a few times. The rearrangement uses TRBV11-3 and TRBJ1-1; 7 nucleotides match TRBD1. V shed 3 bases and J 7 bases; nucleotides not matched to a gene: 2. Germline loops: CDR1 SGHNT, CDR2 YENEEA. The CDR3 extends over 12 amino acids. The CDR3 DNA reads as TGTGCCAGCAGCTTTACAGGGGTTGAAGCTTTCTTT. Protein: CASSFTGVEAFF.

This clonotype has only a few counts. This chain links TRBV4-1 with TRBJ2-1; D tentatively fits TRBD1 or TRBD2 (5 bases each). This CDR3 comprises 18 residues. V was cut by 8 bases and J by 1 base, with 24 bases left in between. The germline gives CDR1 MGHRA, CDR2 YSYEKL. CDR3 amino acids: CASRPEVGTSQSYNEQFF. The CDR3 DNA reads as TGCGCCAGCCGCCCGGAGGTAGGGACCAGTCAATCCTACAATGAGCAGTTCTTC.

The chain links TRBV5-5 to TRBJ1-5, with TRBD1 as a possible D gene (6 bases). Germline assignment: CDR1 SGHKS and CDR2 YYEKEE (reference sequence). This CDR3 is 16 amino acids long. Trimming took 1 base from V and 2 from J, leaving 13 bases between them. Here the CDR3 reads CASSLYGGAGNQPQHF. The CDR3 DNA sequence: TGTGCCAGCAGCTTGTACGGGGGGGCGGGCAATCAGCCCCAGCATTTT.

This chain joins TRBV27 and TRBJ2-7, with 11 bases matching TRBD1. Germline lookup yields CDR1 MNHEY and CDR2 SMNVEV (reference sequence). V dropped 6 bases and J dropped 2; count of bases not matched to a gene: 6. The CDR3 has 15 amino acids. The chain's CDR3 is CASSAGTGGTYEQYF. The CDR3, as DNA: TGTGCCAGCAGCGCCGGGACAGGGGGAACCTACGAGCAGTACTTC.

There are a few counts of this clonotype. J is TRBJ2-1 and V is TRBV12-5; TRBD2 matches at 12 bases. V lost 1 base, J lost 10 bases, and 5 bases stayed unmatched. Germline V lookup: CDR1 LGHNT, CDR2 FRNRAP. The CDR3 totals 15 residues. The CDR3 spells CASGLASGGAEEQFF. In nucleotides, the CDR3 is TGTGCTAGTGGTTTGGCTAGCGGGGGGGCCGAAGAGCAGTTCTTC.